The TCR beta chain described here comes from a study of sequential checkpoint blockade in melanoma. About the research overall: First-line arms were nivolumab then ipilimumab, or the reverse, randomized 1:1. Both treatment sequences were followed by maintenance nivolumab.

This clone was detected only a few times. Generated by immunoSEQ multiplex PCR, the TCRdb table keeps only in-frame clones and is missing some. The sample yields about 5,500 clones, roughly 50% seen once. Specified treatment: randomized to nivolumab then ipilimumab (arm A) or the reverse (arm B). Live CD3+CD8+ CD19− CD56− cells were sorted from PBMCs. Between the trimmed V and J ends, which lost 3 bases and 7 bases, there was a span of 12 bases. The CDR3 is 13 residues long. Per the germline V gene, CDR1 is MNHEY and CDR2 is SMNVEV (reference sequence). Source: CD8+ T cells sorted from blood (inferred from file names), taken from a patient given nivolumab and ipilimumab in sequence. V is TRBV27 and J is TRBJ1-2; D possibly corresponds to TRBD1 (5 bases). This TCR was recovered from a human patient with melanoma. Some clones in this sample may be carry-over from other donors' samples. The chain's CDR3 is CASSFQGLVGYTF. CDR3 sequence (DNA): TGTGCCAGCAGTTTTCAGGGTCTTGTTGGCTACACCTTC.